A single sample gave rise to the 27 T cell receptor beta chains below, sequenced in a study of T cell changes during pregnancy in multiple sclerosis. Some clones are missing from TCRdb's copy, which holds only in-frame ones; the method was immunoSEQ multiplex PCR. In the table there are tens of thousands of clones, approximately 86% of which are singletons. This material consisted of peripheral blood, taken before pregnancy. The source of these receptors is a female donor with multiple sclerosis, enrolled in a pregnancy study.

The chain has TRBV5-1 and TRBJ2-5; D possibly corresponds to TRBD1 (5 bases). The germline gives CDR1 SGHRS, CDR2 YFSETQ. There are 13 residues in the CDR3. With 4 bases removed from V and 2 bases from J, the gap between germline ends came to 9 bases. For the CDR3, the DNA is TGCGCCAGCAGCCCCAGACAGCAAGAGACCCAGTACTTC. It specifies CASSPRQQETQYF. Full variable domain (missing parts from reference TRBV5-1 and TRBJ2-5): KAGVTQTPRYLIKTRGQQVTLSCSPISGHRSVSWYQQTPGQGLQFLFEYFSETQRNKGNFPGRFSGRQFSNSRSEMNVSTLELGDSALYLCASSPRQQETQYFGPGTRLLVL.

The chain is built from TRBV12-5 and TRBJ2-3; possible D gene TRBD2, 5 bases. The CDR3 contains 16 residues. V was shortened by 0 bases and J by 2 bases, with 12 bases between the two germline ends. Germline lookup yields CDR1 LGHNT and CDR2 FRNRAP. The CDR3 sequence: CASGLVEGTITDTQYF. The CDR3 region has the DNA TGTGCTAGTGGTTTGGTAGAGGGTACTATCACAGATACGCAGTATTTT.

The chain couples TRBV25-1 to TRBJ2-1, with 9 bases identical to TRBD1. The CDR3 covers 13 residues. Germline values: CDR1 MGHDK, CDR2 SYGVNS. J lost 7 bases, V lost 6 bases, and 4 bases had no gene match. CDR3 DNA sequence: TGTGCCAGCAGGGGGACAGGGTATAATGAGCAGTTCTTC. Protein product: CASRGTGYNEQFF.

The chain recombines TRBV5-8 with TRBJ1-4; D is possibly TRBD1 (6 bases). Germline CDR1 reads SGHTS; CDR2 reads YDEGEE. The CDR3 runs to 16 residues. V dropped 2 bases and J dropped 7 bases, with 18 bases sitting between them. The CDR3 nucleotides read TGTGCCAGCAGCTTAGTGGGGGCCGGTTTCGGTGAAAAACTGTTTTTT. This codes for CASSLVGAGFGEKLFF.

This clone came up once. The V call is TRBV29-1, the J call TRBJ2-3, with D possibly TRBD1 on 5 matching bases. V was shortened by 5 bases and J by 5 bases, with 14 bases between the two germline ends. Germline CDR1 is SQVTM and CDR2 is ANQGSEA. The CDR3 contains 13 residues. The CDR3 DNA is TGCAGCGTTAGAGTCCCGCAGGGAGATACGCAGTATTTT. Protein product: CSVRVPQGDTQYF.

The J gene is TRBJ2-3, the V gene TRBV4-1; D is unresolved. This CDR3 is 16 amino acids long. Germline V gives CDR1 MGHRA, CDR2 YSYEKL. The V end was cut by 2 bases, the J end by 1 base, with 13 bases between. DNA of the CDR3: TGCGCCAGCAGCCAAACCTCCACCCAGGGCACAGATACGCAGTATTTT. Translated: CASSQTSTQGTDTQYF.

This rearrangement joins TRBV7-9 to TRBJ2-7; 8 bases are a match to TRBD1. Germline CDR1 and CDR2: SEHNR and FQNEAQ (reference sequence). The V and J ends lost 4 bases and 11 bases, in that order; junction bases with no gene match: 13. This CDR3 is built from 14 residues. The CDR3 DNA sequence: TGTGCCAGCAGCTGGGTCGGAGACAGGGGAAGGAAGTACTTC. Residues: CASSWVGDRGRKYF.

This clone appeared a single time. This chain uses TRBV27 with TRBJ2-7; tentative D call: TRBD1 (6 bases). Per germline, CDR1 MNHEY and CDR2 SMNVEV (reference sequence). This CDR3 has 14 amino acids. Trimming removed 1 base from V and 2 bases from J, with 9 bases in between. Written as DNA, the CDR3 is TGTGCCAGCAGTTTATGGGCAGGGGCCTACGAGCAGTACTTC. Its protein product is CASSLWAGAYEQYF.

V gene TRBV11-2 combines with J gene TRBJ1-2; 7 nucleotides align to TRBD1. The V segment lost 3 bases and the J segment 6 bases; nucleotides outside the gene matches: 10. The length of the CDR3 is 15 residues. Germline V gene lookup returns CDR1 SGHAT and CDR2 FQNNGV. The CDR3 protein is CASSLTGNVQNGYTF. The DNA for the CDR3 is TGTGCCAGCAGCTTGACAGGGAATGTGCAGAATGGCTACACCTTC.

The gene calls are TRBV21-1 and TRBJ1-1. TRBV21-1 is flagged as a pseudogene. The CDR3 totals 17 residues. The CDR3 coding sequence is TGTGCCAGCGGGAAGGTCTCTGCGGCGGGGTTGAACACTGAAGCTTTCTTT. Translation: CASGKVSAAGLNTEAFF.

The J gene is TRBJ1-2, the V gene TRBV6-1; 10 bases are a match to TRBD1. J was trimmed by 5 bases and V by 1 base; bases with no gene match: 4. This CDR3 is built from 15 residues. Germline CDR1 is MNHNS and CDR2 is SASEGT. The CDR3 DNA is TGTGCCAGCAGTGAAGGGACAGGGGGAACGTATGGCTACACCTTC. It is translated as CASSEGTGGTYGYTF.

The V call is TRBV9, the J call TRBJ1-3; 8 nucleotides align to TRBD1. Per germline, CDR1 SGDLS and CDR2 YYNGEE. This CDR3 contains 17 residues. Trimming took 3 bases from V and 0 from J; bases not matched to a gene: 8. In DNA, the CDR3 is TGTGCCAGCAGCGATAGACAGGGGACCTACTCTGGAAACACCATATATTTT. Its protein is CASSDRQGTYSGNTIYF.

The rearrangement links TRBV6-5 to TRBJ2-7; D is uncertain. CDR1 is MNHEY, CDR2 SVGAGI, per germline. The CDR3 length is 15 residues. V was clipped by 2 bases and J by 2 bases, with 13 bases between them. The CDR3 sequence: CASSYGRHGTYEQYF. The CDR3, as DNA: TGTGCCAGCAGTTACGGGCGACACGGCACCTACGAGCAGTACTTC.

The rearrangement joins TRBV4-2 to TRBJ2-1; 8 bases agree with TRBD2. Germline V CDR1 and CDR2: LGHNA, YNFKEQ. V trimming: 1 base; J trimming: 2 bases; junction bases outside the gene matches: 1. CDR3 length: 15 residues. In nucleotides, the CDR3 is TGTGCCAGCAGCCAAGCGGGAGGGACCTACAATGAGCAGTTCTTC. Amino acids: CASSQAGGTYNEQFF.

The V gene is TRBV7-9, the J gene TRBJ1-2; maybe TRBD1 (6 bases). Germline V gene sequence: CDR1 SEHNR, CDR2 FQNEAQ (reference sequence). CDR3 size: 13 residues. V gave up 6 bases and J gave up 4 bases, with 12 bases separating them. The chain's CDR3 is CASSSDRSYGYTF. The CDR3 nucleotides read TGTGCCAGCAGTTCCGACAGGTCCTATGGCTACACCTTC. Variable domain in full (rest from reference TRBV7-9 and TRBJ1-2): DTGVSQNPRHKITKRGQNVTFRCDPISEHNRLYWYRQTLGQGPEFLTYFQNEAQLEKSRLLSDRFSAERPKGSFSTLEIQRTEQGDSAMYLCASSSDRSYGYTFGSGTRLTVV.

The genes are TRBV6-5 and TRBJ2-7; 11 nucleotides line up with TRBD1. V dropped 2 bases and J dropped 4; count of bases not matched to a gene: 4. CDR3 length equals 15 residues. CDR1 and CDR2 from the germline V gene are MNHEY and SVGAGI. The CDR3 protein is CASSYAGTGGYEQYF. The CDR3 nucleotides read TGTGCCAGCAGTTACGCCGGGACAGGGGGTTACGAGCAGTACTTC.

The rearrangement joins TRBV5-6 to TRBJ1-3; 7 bases are a match to TRBD1. Germline V gives CDR1 SGHDT, CDR2 YYEEEE. The length of the CDR3 is 14 residues. V gave up 1 base and J gave up 2 bases; unmatched junction bases: 0. CDR3 amino acids: CASSLRGPGNTIYF. DNA for the CDR3: TGTGCCAGCAGCTTGAGGGGGCCTGGAAACACCATATATTTT.

The J gene is TRBJ2-5, the V gene TRBV30; the D is unclear. V was trimmed by 1 base and J by 2 bases, leaving 8 bases between them. Germline CDR1 and CDR2: GTSNPN and SVGIG (reference sequence). CDR3 length: 13 residues. The CDR3 DNA reads TGTGCCTGGAGTGACGAGCGTCAAGAGACCCAGTACTTC. Its translation: CAWSDERQETQYF.

The V call is TRBV2, the J call TRBJ2-7; D is perhaps TRBD1 (6 bases). This CDR3 comprises 11 residues. V lost 11 bases, J lost 6 bases, and 14 bases lay in between. Germline assignment: CDR1 SNHLY and CDR2 FYNNEI. CDR3 loop: CADISRGEQYF. In DNA form, the CDR3 reads TGTGCCGACATTAGCAGGGGCGAGCAGTACTTC.

The chain recombines TRBV7-8 with TRBJ1-1; 8 nucleotides line up with TRBD1. V was pared by 5 bases and J by 0 bases, with 5 bases of the junction left unmatched. This CDR3 comprises 15 residues. Germline lookup yields CDR1 SGHVS and CDR2 FQNEAQ. CDR3 region: CASSPQQGVNTEAFF. CDR3 DNA: TGTGCCAGCAGCCCACAACAGGGGGTGAACACTGAAGCTTTCTTT.

The chain couples TRBV4-2 to TRBJ2-1, with D tentatively TRBD2 (6 bases). Trimming took off 0 bases at V and 10 bases at J, with 7 bases between the two ends. The germline V gene has CDR1 LGHNA and CDR2 YNFKEQ. The CDR3 loop spans 12 amino acids. The CDR3 coding sequence is TGTGCCAGCAGCCAAGATCGGGGGGAGCAGTTCTTC. Amino acid sequence: CASSQDRGEQFF.

The rearrangement joins TRBV7-9 to TRBJ1-2; TRBD1 matches 9 bases. The V gene's germline CDR1 is SEHNR and CDR2 FQNEAQ (reference sequence). V dropped 3 bases and J dropped 6; count of bases not matched to a gene: 17. This CDR3 is 18 amino acids long. This chain's CDR3 is CASSLVVTLSTGGDGYTF. CDR3 nucleotide sequence: TGTGCCAGCAGCTTGGTGGTTACTTTGTCTACAGGGGGCGATGGCTACACCTTC. The full variable domain, with the rest looked up from reference TRBV7-9 and TRBJ1-2, is DTGVSQNPRHKITKRGQNVTFRCDPISEHNRLYWYRQTLGQGPEFLTYFQNEAQLEKSRLLSDRFSAERPKGSFSTLEIQRTEQGDSAMYLCASSLVVTLSTGGDGYTFGSGTRLTVV.

The rearrangement uses TRBV6-1 and TRBJ1-1; 9 bases line up with TRBD1. V trimming: 4 bases; J trimming: 4 bases; junction bases outside the gene matches: 10. CDR3 length equals 16 residues. From germline, CDR1 is MNHNS and CDR2 SASEGT. Here the CDR3 DNA reads TGTGCCAGCAGTGCCAAACAGGGGGCGGTAGGCACTGAAGCTTTCTTT. It is translated as CASSAKQGAVGTEAFF.

This rearrangement joins TRBV5-1 to TRBJ1-1, with TRBD1 as a possible D gene (6 bases). CDR1 and CDR2 (germline): SGHRS, YFSETQ. This CDR3 spans 13 amino acids. V was shortened by 0 bases and J by 7 bases, with 10 bases between the two germline ends. The CDR3 spells CASSLAPGVEAFF. The DNA for the CDR3 is TGCGCCAGCAGCTTGGCGCCAGGGGTTGAAGCTTTCTTT.

V usage is TRBV18 and J usage is TRBJ1-1, with 7 nucleotides matching TRBD1. The CDR3 totals 15 residues. Trimming took 3 bases from V and 0 from J; bases not matched to a gene: 4. Germline V gene data show CDR1 as KGHSH and CDR2 as LQKENI. CDR3 residues: CASSPRGQMNTEAFF. The CDR3 coding sequence is TGTGCCAGCTCACCCCGGGGACAGATGAACACTGAAGCTTTCTTT.

The chain has TRBV7-9 and TRBJ2-5; tentative D call: TRBD1 (5 bases). This CDR3 contains 13 residues. The V and J ends lost 5 bases and 1 base respectively, with 8 bases between them. Germline V lookup: CDR1 SEHNR, CDR2 FQNEAQ (reference sequence). CDR3 in amino acids: CASSRQFQETQYF. DNA of the CDR3: TGTGCCAGCAGCCGACAGTTCCAAGAGACCCAGTACTTC.

This clone appeared a single time. The gene calls are TRBV5-1 and TRBJ1-6; D possibly corresponds to TRBD1 (5 bases). Trimming removed 0 bases from V and 12 bases from J, with 13 bases in between. The CDR3 covers 14 residues. Germline V gene data show CDR1 as SGHRS and CDR2 as YFSETQ. The CDR3 loop reads CASSLEGAGKPLHF. The CDR3 DNA follows: TGCGCCAGCAGCTTGGAAGGGGCAGGGAAACCCCTCCACTTT.